This note documents a single TCR beta chain sequence. Its antigen is still unknown. Some clones are missing from TCRdb's copy, which holds only in-frame ones; the method was immunoSEQ multiplex PCR. The data show about 140,000 clones, more than 70% seen once. The data belong to a study of T cell responses to AZD1222 COVID-19 vaccine. Study conclusions and caveats: Clonal diversity was possibly underestimated; the donors were predominantly white British and more often female.

The receptor comes from an adult who received the AZD1222 COVID-19 vaccine. The specimen comprised peripheral blood, sampled 28 days after the second AZD1222 dose.

CDR3 DNA: TGTGCCAGCAGCGCACAGGGGAGCATGAACACTGAAGCTTTCTTT. It codes for CASSAQGSMNTEAFF. The chain links TRBV9 to TRBJ1-1, with TRBD1 matching 7 bases. This CDR3 comprises 15 residues. Per the germline V gene, CDR1 is SGDLS and CDR2 is YYNGEE. The junction had 5 bases not matched to a gene; V was cut back by 3 bases and J by 0 bases.